This T cell receptor beta chain was obtained from a study of T cell responses to AZD1222 COVID-19 vaccine. V gave up 1 base and J gave up 1 base, with 14 bases separating them. There are 16 residues in the CDR3. CDR1 and CDR2 (germline): SGHRS, YFSETQ. Clones were read by immunoSEQ multiplex PCR, and TCRdb kept only the in-frame ones, dropping some. In the table there are about 87,000 clones, 88% of which are singletons. The chain links TRBV5-1 to TRBJ1-1, with D unclear. Here the sequenced sample was peripheral blood, taken on day 0 of AZD1222 vaccination. The TCR was taken from an adult in good health. CDR3 nucleotides: TGCGCCAGCAGCTTGTTCCCCCTTGAGAGGAACACTGAAGCTTTCTTT. Its translation is CASSLFPLERNTEAFF.